This entry describes one T cell receptor (beta chain). What it binds is unknown. The sample carries other DNA sequences with the same CDR3. Losses at the gene ends were 4 bases for V and 0 bases for J; bases not matched to a gene: 0. This CDR3 is 14 amino acids long. Germline values: CDR1 LNHDA, CDR2 SQIVND (reference sequence). The assay was immunoSEQ multiplex PCR, and TCRdb's table has in-frame clones only and misses some. The sample lists about 2.2 million clones, around 93% occurring once. The source of the sample is a study of shared clonotypes between healthy human individuals. Study at large: Donor composition was a couple of women and a few men, aged 18 to 49.

Selected positively for CCR7 and CD45RO-negative, naive CD8 cells excluded terminally differentiated effector memory CD45RA+ cells. General study points: When compared with the clonotypes that were shared by all four sorted-subset donors, the non-shared clonotypes turned out to have lower generation probabilities. Inspection by rarefaction showed sorted-subset sequencing to be incomplete despite large depth. Researchers found naive subsets generally carried larger estimated richness than memory subsets.

Material for sequencing was naive CD8+ T cells from PBMCs. The chain is built from TRBV19 and TRBJ2-7, with TRBD2 matching 10 bases. The sequence was collected from a man younger than 35 in good health. Some clones in this sample may be carry-over from other donors' samples. CDR3 DNA sequence: TGTGCCAGTAGTACTAGCGGGAGCTCCTACGAGCAGTACTTC. It encodes CASSTSGSSYEQYF.